This TCR beta chain was captured by sequencing in a study of blood T cell repertoires in COVID-19. Study summary: PBMCs, B-cell-depleted T cells, or T cells were the source of the cDNA or gDNA that made up the material.

The study drew participants aged about 18 to 95 years from some 24 US areas. Two negative PCRs, clearance, or symptom resolution were required of recovered Cohort 3 donors. CDR3 length: 14 residues. Germline-derived CDR1 and CDR2 are SEHNR and FQNEAQ (reference sequence). V was pared by 4 bases and J by 8 bases, with 5 bases of the junction left unmatched. Study processing details: The assay estimated nucleated cells by amplifying reference gene primers. Sequencing used immunoSEQ multiplex PCR; TCRdb keeps in-frame clones, though not all of them. For V, J and clone size, that table is used; D and trimming come from the DNA. This sample has tens of thousands of clones, with more than 70% found just once.

The source of this sequence is a middle-aged woman who had recovered from COVID-19. V usage is TRBV7-9 and J usage is TRBJ1-2; TRBD1 agrees at 12 bases. What was sequenced was PBMCs or T cells enriched from blood (not recorded which). CDR3 loop: CASSWDRGPLGYTF. CDR3 coding DNA: TGTGCCAGCAGCTGGGACAGGGGGCCGTTGGGCTACACCTTC.